The sequence of this TCR beta chain was determined in a study of cytomegalovirus exposure and HLA in healthy donors. With 60 Vbeta and 13 Jbeta primers, the PCR was carried out. In the original workflow: In a later analysis, the count reached about 82 million unique TCR beta chains, with 9 million to 11 million shared. Sequenced by immunoSEQ multiplex PCR; TCRdb stores in-frame clones only, minus some. That table supplies the V and J calls and clone size; D and trimming were determined from the DNA. The top ten hold about 0.82% of the sample, which has approximately 170,000 clones, about 82% seen once. The CDR3 loop spans 14 amino acids. V gave up 10 bases and J gave up 8 bases, with 20 bases separating them. The V gene's germline CDR1 is WSHSY and CDR2 SAAADI. On this clone itself: What it binds is not known.

General study findings and limits: CMV serostatus was the only immune exposure information that was available. Presence/absence analyses assumed roughly uniform sequencing depth across donors.

This receptor was obtained from a young woman in good health and CMV-seronegative. V is TRBV10-2 and J is TRBJ1-4; possibly TRBD1 for D (6 bases). The sample consisted of PBMCs. CDR3 sequence (DNA): TGCGCCACCCAATCTGCAGGGGTAGGAGAAAAACTGTTTTTT. Encoded protein: CATQSAGVGEKLFF.